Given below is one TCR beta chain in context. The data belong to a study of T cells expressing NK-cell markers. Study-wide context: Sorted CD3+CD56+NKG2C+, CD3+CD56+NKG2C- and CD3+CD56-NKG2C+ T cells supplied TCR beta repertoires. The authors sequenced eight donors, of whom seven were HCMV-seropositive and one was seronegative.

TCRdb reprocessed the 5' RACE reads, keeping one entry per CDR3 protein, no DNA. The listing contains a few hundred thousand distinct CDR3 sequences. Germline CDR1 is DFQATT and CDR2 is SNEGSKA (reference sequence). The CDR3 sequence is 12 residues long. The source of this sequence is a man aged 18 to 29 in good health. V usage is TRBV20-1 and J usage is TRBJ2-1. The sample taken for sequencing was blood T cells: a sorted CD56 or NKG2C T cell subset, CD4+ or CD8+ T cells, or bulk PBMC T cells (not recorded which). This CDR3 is CSARGNVNEQFF.